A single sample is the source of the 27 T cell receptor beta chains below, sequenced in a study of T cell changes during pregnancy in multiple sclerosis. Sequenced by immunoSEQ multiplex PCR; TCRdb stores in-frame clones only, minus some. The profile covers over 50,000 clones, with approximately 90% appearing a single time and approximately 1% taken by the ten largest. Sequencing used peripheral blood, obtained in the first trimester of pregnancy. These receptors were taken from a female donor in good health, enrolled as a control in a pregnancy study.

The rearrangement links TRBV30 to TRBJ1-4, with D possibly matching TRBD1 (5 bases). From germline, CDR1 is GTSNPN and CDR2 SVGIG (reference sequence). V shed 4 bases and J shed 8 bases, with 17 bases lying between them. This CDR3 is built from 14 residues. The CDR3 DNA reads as TGTGCCTGGAAAACGATGGGGGGTCAGGAAAAACTGTTTTTT. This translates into CAWKTMGGQEKLFF.

CDR3 DNA sequence: TGTGCCAGCAGTGAAGCCCAGTCTAGCGGGGGCCCGTACAATGAGCAGTTCTTC. Translation gives CASSEAQSSGGPYNEQFF. The chain has TRBV2 and TRBJ2-1; 10 bases are shared with TRBD2. This CDR3 region has 18 residues. The V gene end was trimmed by 0 bases and the J gene end by 4 bases; junction bases not matched to a gene: 9. Germline lookup yields CDR1 SNHLY and CDR2 FYNNEI.

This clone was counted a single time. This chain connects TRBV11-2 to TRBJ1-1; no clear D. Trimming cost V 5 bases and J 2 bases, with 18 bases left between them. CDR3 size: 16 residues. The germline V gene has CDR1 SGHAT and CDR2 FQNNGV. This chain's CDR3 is CASSQSLGQANTEAFF. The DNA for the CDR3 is TGTGCCAGCAGCCAGAGCCTTGGTCAGGCAAACACTGAAGCTTTCTTT. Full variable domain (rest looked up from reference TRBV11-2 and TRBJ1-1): EAGVAQSPRYKIIEKRQSVAFWCNPISGHATLYWYQQILGQGPKLLIQFQNNGVVDDSQLPKDRFSAERLKGVDSTLKIQPAKLEDSAVYLCASSQSLGQANTEAFFGQGTRLTVV.

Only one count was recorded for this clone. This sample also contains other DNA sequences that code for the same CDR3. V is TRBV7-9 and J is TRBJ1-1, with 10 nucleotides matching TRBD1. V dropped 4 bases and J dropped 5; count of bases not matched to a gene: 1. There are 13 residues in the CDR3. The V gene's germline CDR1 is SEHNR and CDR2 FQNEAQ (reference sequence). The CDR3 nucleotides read TGTGCCAGCAGCTGGGGACAGGGGACTGAAGCTTTCTTT. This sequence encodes CASSWGQGTEAFF. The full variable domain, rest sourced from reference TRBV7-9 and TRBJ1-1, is DTGVSQNPRHKITKRGQNVTFRCDPISEHNRLYWYRQTLGQGPEFLTYFQNEAQLEKSRLLSDRFSAERPKGSFSTLEIQRTEQGDSAMYLCASSWGQGTEAFFGQGTRLTVV.

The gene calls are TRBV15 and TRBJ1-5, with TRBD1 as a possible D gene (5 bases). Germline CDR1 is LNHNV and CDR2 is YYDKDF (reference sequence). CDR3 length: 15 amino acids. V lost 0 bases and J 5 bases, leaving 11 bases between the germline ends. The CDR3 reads CATSRDIQGYQPQHF. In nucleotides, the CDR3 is TGTGCCACCAGCAGAGATATCCAGGGTTATCAGCCCCAGCATTTT.

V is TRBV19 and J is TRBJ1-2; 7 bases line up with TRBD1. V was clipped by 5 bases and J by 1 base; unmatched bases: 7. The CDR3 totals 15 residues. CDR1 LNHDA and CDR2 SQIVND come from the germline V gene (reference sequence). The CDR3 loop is CASSPRDRLNYGYTF. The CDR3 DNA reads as TGTGCCAGTAGTCCCCGGGACAGACTTAACTATGGCTACACCTTC.

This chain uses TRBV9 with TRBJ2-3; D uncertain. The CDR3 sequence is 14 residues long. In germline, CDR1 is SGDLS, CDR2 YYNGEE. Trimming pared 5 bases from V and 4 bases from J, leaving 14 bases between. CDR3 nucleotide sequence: TGTGCCAGCAGACCCGACACAAACGCAGATACGCAGTATTTT. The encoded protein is CASRPDTNADTQYF.

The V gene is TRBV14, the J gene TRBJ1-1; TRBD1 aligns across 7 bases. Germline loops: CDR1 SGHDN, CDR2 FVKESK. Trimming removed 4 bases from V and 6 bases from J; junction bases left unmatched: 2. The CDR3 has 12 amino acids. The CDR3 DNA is TGTGCCAGCAGCCCAGACAGGGCTGAAGCTTTCTTT. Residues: CASSPDRAEAFF.

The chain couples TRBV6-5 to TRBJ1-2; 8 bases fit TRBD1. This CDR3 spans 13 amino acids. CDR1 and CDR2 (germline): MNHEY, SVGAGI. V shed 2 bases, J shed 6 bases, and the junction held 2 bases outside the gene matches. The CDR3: CASSYRQGNGYTF. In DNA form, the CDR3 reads TGTGCCAGCAGTTACCGACAGGGGAATGGCTACACCTTC.

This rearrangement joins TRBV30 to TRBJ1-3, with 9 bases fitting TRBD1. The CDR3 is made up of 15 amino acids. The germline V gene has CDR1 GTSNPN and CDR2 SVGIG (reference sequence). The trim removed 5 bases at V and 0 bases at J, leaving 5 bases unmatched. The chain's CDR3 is CAWLQGASSGNTIYF. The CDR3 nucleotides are TGTGCCTGGTTACAGGGGGCTAGCTCTGGAAACACCATATATTTT.

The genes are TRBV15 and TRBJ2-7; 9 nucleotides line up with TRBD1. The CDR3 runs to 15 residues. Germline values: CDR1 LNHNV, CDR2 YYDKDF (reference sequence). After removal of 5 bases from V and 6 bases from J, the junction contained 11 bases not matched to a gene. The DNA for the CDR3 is TGTGCCACCAGCGGTCGCTTACAGGGGGCCCCCGAGCAGTACTTC. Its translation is CATSGRLQGAPEQYF.

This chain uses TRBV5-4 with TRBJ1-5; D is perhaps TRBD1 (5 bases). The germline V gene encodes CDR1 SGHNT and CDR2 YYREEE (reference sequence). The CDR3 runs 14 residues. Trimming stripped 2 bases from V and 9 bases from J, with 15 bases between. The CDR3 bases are TGTGCCAGCAGCTTTGGGCAGGGCGATACGCCCCAGCATTTT. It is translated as CASSFGQGDTPQHF.

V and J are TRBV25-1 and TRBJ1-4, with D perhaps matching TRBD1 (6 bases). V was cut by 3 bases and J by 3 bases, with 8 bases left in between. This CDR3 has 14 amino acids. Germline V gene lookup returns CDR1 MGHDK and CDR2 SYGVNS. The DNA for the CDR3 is TGTGCCAGCAGTGATGACAGGTCTAATGAAAAACTGTTTTTT. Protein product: CASSDDRSNEKLFF.

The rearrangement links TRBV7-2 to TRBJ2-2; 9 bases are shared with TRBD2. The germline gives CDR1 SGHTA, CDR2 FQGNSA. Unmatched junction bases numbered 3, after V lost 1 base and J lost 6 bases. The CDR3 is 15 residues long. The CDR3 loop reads CASSLVAGEAGELFF. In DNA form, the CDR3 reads TGTGCCAGCAGCTTAGTAGCGGGGGAGGCCGGGGAGCTGTTTTTT.

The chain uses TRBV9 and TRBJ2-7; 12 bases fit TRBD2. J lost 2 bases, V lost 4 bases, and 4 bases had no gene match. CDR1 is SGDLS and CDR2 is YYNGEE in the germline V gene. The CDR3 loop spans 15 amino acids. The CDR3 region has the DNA TGTGCCAGCAGCCGACTAGCGGGGGATGCCTACGAGCAGTACTTC. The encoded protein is CASSRLAGDAYEQYF.

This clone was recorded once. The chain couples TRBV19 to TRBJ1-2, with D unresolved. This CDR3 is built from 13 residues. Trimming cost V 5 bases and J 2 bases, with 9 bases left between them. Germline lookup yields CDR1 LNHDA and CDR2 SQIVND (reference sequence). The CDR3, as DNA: TGTGCCAGTAGTTCGACTTTGAACTATGGCTACACCTTC. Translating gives CASSSTLNYGYTF.

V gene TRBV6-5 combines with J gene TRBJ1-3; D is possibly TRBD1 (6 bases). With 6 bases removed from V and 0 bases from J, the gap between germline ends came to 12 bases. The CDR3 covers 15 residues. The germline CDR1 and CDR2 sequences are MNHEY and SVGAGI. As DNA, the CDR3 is TGTGCCAGCAGAAAAACAGGGCGCTCTGGAAACACCATATATTTT. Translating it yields CASRKTGRSGNTIYF.

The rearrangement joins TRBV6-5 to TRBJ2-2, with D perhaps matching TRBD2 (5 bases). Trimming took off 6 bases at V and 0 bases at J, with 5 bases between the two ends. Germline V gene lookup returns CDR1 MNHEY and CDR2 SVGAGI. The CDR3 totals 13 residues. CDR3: CASRRANTGELFF. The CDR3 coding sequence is TGTGCCAGCAGGCGGGCGAACACCGGGGAGCTGTTTTTT.

CDR3 sequence reads: CAWSIPNSGGAYEQYF. In DNA form, the CDR3 reads TGTGCCTGGAGTATACCCAACAGCGGGGGGGCCTACGAGCAGTACTTC. The chain employs TRBV30 and TRBJ2-7, with TRBD2 identical over 10 bases. Trimming removed 2 bases from V and 2 bases from J; junction bases left unmatched: 9. The CDR3 sequence is 16 residues long. From germline, CDR1 is GTSNPN and CDR2 SVGIG (reference sequence).

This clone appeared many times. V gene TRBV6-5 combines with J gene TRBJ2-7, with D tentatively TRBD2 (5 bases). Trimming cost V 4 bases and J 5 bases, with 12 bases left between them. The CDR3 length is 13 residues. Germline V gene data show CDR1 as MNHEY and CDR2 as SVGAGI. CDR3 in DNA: TGTGCCAGCAGTTCCGGAGGCTTGGACGAGCAGTACTTC. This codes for CASSSGGLDEQYF.

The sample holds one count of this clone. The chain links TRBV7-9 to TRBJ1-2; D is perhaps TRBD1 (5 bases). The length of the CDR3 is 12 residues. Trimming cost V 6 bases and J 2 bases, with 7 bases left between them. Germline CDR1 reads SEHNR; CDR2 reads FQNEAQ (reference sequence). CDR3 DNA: TGTGCCAGCAGGGGGCCCAACTATGGCTACACCTTC. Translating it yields CASRGPNYGYTF.

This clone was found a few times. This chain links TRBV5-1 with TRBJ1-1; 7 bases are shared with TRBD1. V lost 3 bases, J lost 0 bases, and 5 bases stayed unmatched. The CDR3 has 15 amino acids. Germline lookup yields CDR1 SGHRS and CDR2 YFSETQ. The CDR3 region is CASSSRGTVNTEAFF. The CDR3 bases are TGCGCCAGCAGCTCCAGGGGGACGGTGAACACTGAAGCTTTCTTT.

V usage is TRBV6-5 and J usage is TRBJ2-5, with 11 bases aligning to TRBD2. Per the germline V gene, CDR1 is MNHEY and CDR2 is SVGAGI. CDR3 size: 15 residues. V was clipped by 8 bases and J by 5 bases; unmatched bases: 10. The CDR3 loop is CASRLAGGLVETQYF. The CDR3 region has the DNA TGTGCCAGCCGTTTAGCGGGGGGGCTGGTGGAGACCCAGTACTTC.

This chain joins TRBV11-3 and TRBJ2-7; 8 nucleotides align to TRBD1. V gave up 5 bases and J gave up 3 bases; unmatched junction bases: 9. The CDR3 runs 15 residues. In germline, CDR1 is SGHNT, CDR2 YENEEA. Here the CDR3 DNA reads TGTGCCAGCAGCCCTACCCCACAGGGGGTCTACGAGCAGTACTTC. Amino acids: CASSPTPQGVYEQYF.

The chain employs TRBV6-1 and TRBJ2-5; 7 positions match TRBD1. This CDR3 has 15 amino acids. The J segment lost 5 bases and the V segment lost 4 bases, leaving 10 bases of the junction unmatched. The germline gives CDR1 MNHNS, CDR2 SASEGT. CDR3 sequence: CASSVEQGIGETQYF. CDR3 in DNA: TGTGCCAGCAGTGTTGAACAGGGGATAGGCGAGACCCAGTACTTC.

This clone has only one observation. The CDR3 here is CASSPPAGTQYF. Here the CDR3 DNA reads TGTGCCAGCAGCCCCCCAGCAGGTACGCAGTATTTT. The chain recombines TRBV11-3 with TRBJ2-3; no clear D. Germline V gene sequence: CDR1 SGHNT, CDR2 YENEEA. CDR3 length: 12 amino acids. V gave up 5 bases and J gave up 8 bases, with 11 bases separating them.

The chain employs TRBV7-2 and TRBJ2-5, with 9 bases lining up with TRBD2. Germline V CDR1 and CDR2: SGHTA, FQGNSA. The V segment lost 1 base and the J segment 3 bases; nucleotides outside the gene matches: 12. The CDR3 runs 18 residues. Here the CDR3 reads CASSLGERAGGLEETQYF. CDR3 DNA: TGTGCCAGCAGCTTAGGGGAACGTGCGGGGGGGTTGGAAGAGACCCAGTACTTC.